The present entry profiles one TCR beta chain with its context. Antigen: not known. With a constant-region primer, TCR beta cDNA was made from approximately 510 ng of total RNA. For TCR beta, libraries were produced by three nested multiplex PCR rounds using slightly modified ARM-PCR. TRBV1-TRBV30 forward primers and a C-beta reverse primer were used in the first two PCR rounds, which each ran for about 9 cycles. TCRdb re-called the multiplex PCR reads with MiXCR, one entry per CDR3 protein. The data hold fewer than 350,000 distinct CDR3 sequences, with roughly two thirds observed a single time. Germline V gene sequence: CDR1 MNHEY, CDR2 SVGEGT. V was cut by 8 bases and J by 10 bases, with 13 bases left in between. The CDR3 spans 11 residues. The sample belongs to a study of tumor-infiltrating lymphocytes in primary liver carcinoma. About the study: Resecting the tumor surgically was how the patients' primary liver carcinoma was treated. Men and women, 30 to 69 years of age, made up the patients.

Points from the study as a whole: Owing to bulk unsorted samples, no comparison was made between CD4+ and CD8+ repertoires.

Researchers drew blood RNA from unsorted whole blood and extracted germline DNA as well. Researchers reported drawing four milliliters of peripheral blood before surgery. The clonotype comes from a man in his forties or fifties with primary liver carcinoma and hepatitis B virus infection. V is TRBV6-2 or TRBV6-3 and J is TRBJ2-3; no reliable D call. Material for sequencing was peripheral blood. In nucleotides, the CDR3 is TGTGCCAGCCATTCCGTCACTGCGCAGTATTTT. Encoded protein: CASHSVTAQYF.